These 24 T cell receptor beta chains came from one sample sequenced in a study of shared clonotypes between healthy human individuals. Profiling relied on immunoSEQ multiplex PCR, and the TCRdb table lists in-frame clones only, not all of them. Of about 2.5 million clones listed, just under 95% are singletons. Sequencing was carried out using naive CD4+ T cells from PBMCs. Subset reported: CD45RA+ positively selected. These receptors were taken from a man younger than 35 in good health. Some clones in this sample may be carry-over from other donors' samples.

The chain recombines TRBV5-1 with TRBJ2-3, with 16 bases lining up with TRBD2. Unmatched junction bases numbered 4, after V lost 0 bases and J lost 0 bases. The CDR3 extends over 19 amino acids. Germline loops: CDR1 SGHRS, CDR2 YFSETQ. In DNA form, the CDR3 reads TGCGCCAGCAGCTTGGCCGGGACTAGCGGGAGGGCGAGCACAGATACGCAGTATTTT. Its translation is CASSLAGTSGRASTDTQYF.

The rearrangement joins TRBV7-2 to TRBJ1-3; D perhaps matches TRBD1 (5 bases). Germline CDR1 reads SGHTA; CDR2 reads FQGNSA. The germline V and J ends were trimmed by 5 bases and 4 bases, with 9 bases remaining between them. The CDR3 contains 13 residues. The DNA of the CDR3 is TGTGCCAGCAGCACAGGCCCGGGAAACACCATATATTTT. Translating it yields CASSTGPGNTIYF. The entire variable domain, with the rest obtained from reference TRBV7-2 and TRBJ1-3, is as follows: GAGVSQSPSNKVTEKGKDVELRCDPISGHTALYWYRQSLGQGLEFLIYFQGNSAPDKSGLPSDRFSAERTGGSVSTLTIQRTQQEDSAVYLCASSTGPGNTIYFGEGSWLTVV.

This sequence joins TRBV6-6 and TRBJ1-1, with 8 positions matching TRBD1. V trimming: 2 bases; J trimming: 6 bases; junction bases outside the gene matches: 5. The CDR3 is made up of 14 amino acids. Germline V gene data show CDR1 as MNHNY and CDR2 as SVGAGI (reference sequence). The DNA for the CDR3 is TGTGCCAGCAGTTACCTACAGGGGGTGGCTGAAGCTTTCTTT. Protein: CASSYLQGVAEAFF.

The chain uses TRBV7-9 and TRBJ2-3; TRBD2 matches 8 bases. With 1 base clipped from V and 0 bases from J, the junction kept 9 bases outside the gene matches. Germline V gene lookup returns CDR1 SEHNR and CDR2 FQNEAQ (reference sequence). CDR3 length: 18 amino acids. The CDR3 DNA reads as TGTGCCAGCAGCTTAGGTCTACTAGCGGACTCTAGCACAGATACGCAGTATTTT. This encodes CASSLGLLADSSTDTQYF.

This chain uses TRBV25-1 with TRBJ1-2; a weak D match, TRBD1 (5 bases). Germline assignment: CDR1 MGHDK and CDR2 SYGVNS. V was clipped by 2 bases and J by 3 bases, with 16 bases between them. This CDR3 contains 16 residues. The CDR3 loop reads CASSELDSRNYYGYTF. In DNA form, the CDR3 reads TGTGCCAGCAGTGAACTTGACAGTAGAAATTACTATGGCTACACCTTC.

The V and J genes are TRBV29-1 and TRBJ2-3; perhaps D is TRBD1 or TRBD2 (5 bases each). CDR3 length equals 13 residues. Germline lookup yields CDR1 SQVTM and CDR2 ANQGSEA. V lost 7 bases, J lost 5 bases, and 16 bases lay in between. CDR3 DNA sequence: TGCAGCGCCACCGGGACCCCGGGAGATACGCAGTATTTT. This encodes CSATGTPGDTQYF.

This clone turned up a few times. V is TRBV7-3 and J is TRBJ2-7; no definite D call. V lost 2 bases to trimming and J lost 3 bases, with 14 bases between them. The CDR3 covers 15 residues. Germline CDR1 SGHTA, CDR2 FQGTGA. CDR3 sequence (DNA): TGTGCCAGCAGCTTAGGGGTAGGGATCGTCTACGAGCAGTACTTC. Translated: CASSLGVGIVYEQYF.

This chain uses TRBV6-1 with TRBJ1-1, with unresolved D. The CDR3 consists of 15 residues. V was trimmed by 3 bases and J by 0 bases, leaving 11 bases between them. Looked up from germline, CDR1 is MNHNS and CDR2 is SASEGT. DNA of the CDR3: TGTGCCAGCAGTGATGTTTTTCGCGTGAACACTGAAGCTTTCTTT. Its protein is CASSDVFRVNTEAFF.

The chain combines TRBV29-1 with TRBJ1-1; D may be TRBD1 (5 bases). The V and J ends lost 2 bases and 1 base respectively, with 20 bases between them. The CDR3 is 17 amino acids. Germline lookup yields CDR1 SQVTM and CDR2 ANQGSEA. The DNA for the CDR3 is TGCAGCGTTGAATACCAAGGCTGGGGACTTACGAACACTGAAGCTTTCTTT. This gives the protein CSVEYQGWGLTNTEAFF. Based on the CDR3 plus reference TRBV29-1 and TRBJ1-1, the full variable domain is SAVISQKPSRDICQRGTSLTIQCQVDSQVTMMFWYRQQPGQSLTLIATANQGSEATYESGFVIDKFPISRPNLTFSTLTVSNMSPEDSSIYLCSVEYQGWGLTNTEAFFGQGTRLTVV.

This chain joins TRBV21-1 and TRBJ2-2; the table's D call, TRBD2, was not checked against the DNA. TRBV21-1 is assigned pseudogene status. This CDR3 has 15 amino acids. The CDR3 coding sequence is TGTGCCAGCAGAGAGGGTCTAGCGAACACCGGGGAGCTGTTTTTT. Translated: CASREGLANTGELFF.

The chain is built from TRBV4-3 and TRBJ1-1; TRBD1 might be the D (6 bases). There are 16 residues in the CDR3. V lost 0 bases, J lost 1 base, and 12 bases lay in between. CDR1 LGHNA and CDR2 YSLEER come from the germline V gene. The CDR3 region has the DNA TGCGCCAGCAGCCAAGACCCACAGGGTGCGAACACTGAAGCTTTCTTT. Translation gives CASSQDPQGANTEAFF.

The chain recombines TRBV4-3 with TRBJ2-6; TRBD2 matches at 7 bases. This CDR3 region has 16 residues. Germline values: CDR1 LGHNA, CDR2 YSLEER. The V gene end was trimmed by 2 bases and the J gene end by 2 bases; junction bases not matched to a gene: 3. The CDR3 DNA sequence: TGCGCCAGCAGCCAACTTGGGGGGGCTGGGGCCAACGTCCTGACTTTC. Translating gives CASSQLGGAGANVLTF.

This chain connects TRBV6-1 to TRBJ1-5; a possible D gene is TRBD1 (5 bases). This CDR3 has 15 amino acids. CDR1 and CDR2 from the germline V gene are MNHNS and SASEGT. The ends were cut back, 4 bases at V and 0 bases at J, with 10 bases in the middle. The chain's CDR3 is CASSAWGGSNQPQHF. In DNA, the CDR3 is TGTGCCAGCAGTGCGTGGGGGGGTAGCAATCAGCCCCAGCATTTT.

V gene TRBV11-2 combines with J gene TRBJ1-2; maybe TRBD1 (5 bases). Germline lookup yields CDR1 SGHAT and CDR2 FQNNGV. The ends were cut back, 2 bases at V and 6 bases at J, with 16 bases in the middle. The CDR3 totals 15 residues. The CDR3 DNA follows: TGTGCCAGCAGCTTAATCAGAGGGGCGCTGGATGGCTACACCTTC. Translated, it gives CASSLIRGALDGYTF.

This clone was found once. The rearrangement links TRBV2 to TRBJ2-7, with TRBD1 matching over 8 bases. CDR1 SNHLY and CDR2 FYNNEI come from the germline V gene. CDR3 length: 13 residues. Trimming took 6 bases from V and 4 from J; bases not matched to a gene: 5. CDR3 sequence: CASSGTGRYEQYF. The DNA for the CDR3 is TGTGCCAGCAGCGGGACAGGCCGTTACGAGCAGTACTTC.

CDR3: CASSQRETDTQYF. The CDR3 bases are TGTGCCAGCAGTCAGCGGGAGACGGATACGCAGTATTTT. The rearrangement joins TRBV9 to TRBJ2-3, with 8 positions matching TRBD2. Germline CDR1 is SGDLS and CDR2 is YYNGEE. This CDR3 is built from 13 residues. V shed 5 bases, J shed 6 bases, and the junction held 5 bases outside the gene matches.

J is TRBJ2-2 and V is TRBV9, with D unclear. CDR3 length equals 15 residues. V lost 4 bases and J lost 5, with 15 bases in between. In germline, CDR1 is SGDLS, CDR2 YYNGEE. The CDR3 coding sequence is TGTGCCAGCAGCATTAACTCTCTGCGTACCGGGGAGCTGTTTTTT. It specifies CASSINSLRTGELFF. Variable domain in full (rest from reference TRBV9 and TRBJ2-2): DSGVTQTPKHLITATGQRVTLRCSPRSGDLSVYWYQQSLDQGLQFLIQYYNGEERAKGNILERFSAQQFPDLHSELNLSSLELGDSALYFCASSINSLRTGELFFGEGSRLTVL.

Note on this clone: The same CDR3 is also encoded by other DNA sequences in this sample. The gene calls are TRBV18 and TRBJ2-7, with 8 bases identical to TRBD2. V was pared by 2 bases and J by 2 bases, with 2 bases of the junction left unmatched. Germline V gene lookup returns CDR1 KGHSH and CDR2 LQKENI. This CDR3 is built from 14 residues. CDR3 in amino acids: CASSPTGGPYEQYF. CDR3 in DNA: TGTGCCAGCTCACCAACGGGAGGGCCCTACGAGCAGTACTTC.

This CDR3 is CAIGQASTDTQYF. CDR3 DNA sequence: TGTGCCATCGGACAGGCTTCTACAGATACGCAGTATTTT. This chain uses TRBV10-3 with TRBJ2-3; 7 bases are shared with TRBD1. There are 13 residues in the CDR3. The germline V gene encodes CDR1 ENHRY and CDR2 SYGVKD. Trimming at V came to 8 bases and at J to 3 bases, leaving 5 bases not matched to a gene.

The CDR3 sequence is CASRPLAGGPYNEQFF. CDR3 sequence (DNA): TGCGCCAGCAGACCACTAGCGGGAGGGCCTTACAATGAGCAGTTCTTC. The chain has TRBV5-1 and TRBJ2-1; 13 bases align to TRBD2. Germline assignment: CDR1 SGHRS and CDR2 YFSETQ. After removal of 5 bases from V and 4 bases from J, the junction contained 6 bases not matched to a gene. The CDR3 spans 16 residues.

The chain has TRBV2 and TRBJ1-4; D gene uncertain. The CDR3 has 13 amino acids. Germline V gives CDR1 SNHLY, CDR2 FYNNEI. V was clipped by 2 bases and J by 7 bases, with 8 bases between them. The CDR3 loop reads CASSEQWSEKLFF. As DNA, the CDR3 is TGTGCCAGCAGTGAACAATGGAGTGAAAAACTGTTTTTT. The full variable domain, with the rest looked up from reference TRBV2 and TRBJ1-4, is EPEVTQTPSHQVTQMGQEVILRCVPISNHLYFYWYRQILGQKVEFLVSFYNNEISEKSEIFDDQFSVERPDGSNFTLKIRSTKLEDSAMYFCASSEQWSEKLFFGSGTQLSVL.

Remarks on this clone: This CDR3 is also generated by other DNA sequences in the sample. The rearrangement links TRBV7-2 to TRBJ2-1; 10 bases map to TRBD2. Germline loops: CDR1 SGHTA, CDR2 FQGNSA. The ends lost 5 bases at V and 2 bases at J; junction bases unmatched: 6. The CDR3 runs 16 residues. CDR3 loop: CASSPPGLAAYNEQFF. In DNA form, the CDR3 reads TGTGCCAGCAGCCCTCCTGGACTAGCGGCCTACAATGAGCAGTTCTTC. Filled out from reference TRBV7-2 and TRBJ2-1, the complete variable domain reads GAGVSQSPSNKVTEKGKDVELRCDPISGHTALYWYRQSLGQGLEFLIYFQGNSAPDKSGLPSDRFSAERTGGSVSTLTIQRTQQEDSAVYLCASSPPGLAAYNEQFFGPGTRLTVL.

The V call is TRBV7-2, the J call TRBJ1-5; TRBD1 matches 8 bases. The trim removed 1 base at V and 6 bases at J, leaving 5 bases unmatched. The CDR3 extends over 15 amino acids. The germline gives CDR1 SGHTA, CDR2 FQGNSA. The CDR3: CASSLEDRASQPQHF. As DNA, the CDR3 is TGTGCCAGCAGCTTAGAGGACAGGGCTAGTCAGCCCCAGCATTTT.

This clone turned up a few times. Other DNA sequences in this specimen translate into the identical CDR3. The genes are TRBV4-2 and TRBJ1-5, with D tentatively TRBD1 (6 bases). This CDR3 region has 13 residues. Germline V CDR1 and CDR2: LGHNA, YNFKEQ. The V end lost 0 bases, the J end lost 7 bases, and 7 bases lay between the germline ends. CDR3 amino acids: CASSQDRGQPQHF. The CDR3 bases are TGTGCCAGCAGCCAAGATAGGGGGCAGCCCCAGCATTTT.